The 28 T cell receptor beta chains below all came from one sample that was sequenced in a study of shared clonotypes between healthy human individuals. The method was immunoSEQ multiplex PCR; TCRdb's version includes in-frame clones alone and lacks a portion of them. The sample records approximately 940,000 clones, about three quarters being singletons. The sequencing input was memory CD4+ T cells sorted from blood. As for subset: CD45RA-negative fraction. These receptors originate from a man aged 18 to 30 in good health.

This chain links TRBV2 with TRBJ1-5, with TRBD1 identical over 7 bases. This CDR3 has 14 residues. J gave up 8 bases and V 3 bases, and 7 bases lay outside the gene matches. Germline V lookup: CDR1 SNHLY, CDR2 FYNNEI. The CDR3 here is CASSDRDRKEPQHF. CDR3 nucleotide sequence: TGTGCCAGCAGTGATAGGGACAGAAAGGAGCCCCAGCATTTT.

This clone was counted once. The rearrangement uses TRBV10-3 and TRBJ2-7; a possible D gene is TRBD2 (6 bases). Germline values: CDR1 ENHRY, CDR2 SYGVKD. V lost 3 bases and J lost 0, with 9 bases in between. The CDR3 consists of 14 residues. CDR3 DNA sequence: TGTGCCATCAGTGAATTCGGGAGCTCCTACGAGCAGTACTTC. Its translation: CAISEFGSSYEQYF.

The chain links TRBV30 to TRBJ2-3; unclear D gene. Germline CDR1 and CDR2: GTSNPN and SVGIG (reference sequence). The V gene lost 0 bases and the J gene lost 6 bases, with 7 bases spanning the gap. The CDR3 has 12 residues. The CDR3 nucleotides are TGTGCCTGGAGTGTGGGATTGGATACGCAGTATTTT. This gives the protein CAWSVGLDTQYF.

This clone was seen just once. This rearrangement joins TRBV11-2 to TRBJ1-5, with a possible D match to TRBD1 (6 bases). Germline CDR1 is SGHAT and CDR2 is FQNNGV. V was cut by 5 bases and J by 6 bases, with 17 bases left in between. This CDR3 comprises 15 residues. The CDR3 loop reads CASSLSQGASQPQHF. The CDR3 DNA sequence: TGTGCCAGCAGCCTCTCACAGGGTGCTAGTCAGCCCCAGCATTTT.

About this clone itself: This may be a read error, as it is one base from a much larger clone. The sample has other DNA sequences that encode this CDR3 too. The chain combines TRBV18 with TRBJ2-5; D remains unclear. This CDR3 contains 11 residues. The V end lost 3 bases, the J end lost 5 bases, and 4 bases lay between the germline ends. CDR1 and CDR2 from the germline V gene are KGHSH and LQKENI. CDR3 sequence reads: CASSPEETQYF. The CDR3 coding sequence is TGTGCCAGCTCACCCGAGGAGACCCAGTACTTC. Supplemented by reference TRBV18 and TRBJ2-5, the full variable domain reads NAGVMQNPRHLVRRRGQEARLRCSPMKGHSHVYWYRQLPEEGLKFMVYLQKENIIDESGMPKERFSAEFPKEGPSILRIQQVVRGDSAAYFCASSPEETQYFGPGTRLLVL.

This clone has a handful of counts. The chain combines TRBV2 with TRBJ2-7, with D unclear. Trimming took 7 bases from V and 2 from J, leaving 12 bases between them. The CDR3 runs 13 residues. Per the germline V gene, CDR1 is SNHLY and CDR2 is FYNNEI. This CDR3 is CASTSRPTYEQYF. CDR3 nucleotide sequence: TGTGCCAGCACGTCGCGACCTACCTACGAGCAGTACTTC.

The chain couples TRBV11-3 to TRBJ2-5; no definite D call. The length of the CDR3 is 15 residues. Germline V CDR1 and CDR2: SGHNT, YENEEA. Deletions cut 2 bases from V and 1 base from J, with 11 bases between. Written as DNA, the CDR3 is TGTGCCAGCAGCTTACGGTTCGGCACCCAAGAGACCCAGTACTTC. As protein: CASSLRFGTQETQYF.

The genes are TRBV5-4 and TRBJ1-2; D possibly corresponds to TRBD1 (5 bases). V was trimmed by 3 bases and J by 4 bases, leaving 16 bases between them. Per germline, CDR1 SGHNT and CDR2 YYREEE (reference sequence). This CDR3 comprises 15 residues. The CDR3 DNA follows: TGTGCCAGCAGCTCATTGTGGGGGAGATCCTATGGCTACACCTTC. Translated: CASSSLWGRSYGYTF. Drawing the rest from reference TRBV5-4 and TRBJ1-2, the complete variable domain is ETGVTQSPTHLIKTRGQQVTLRCSSQSGHNTVSWYQQALGQGPQFIFQYYREEENGRGNFPPRFSGLQFPNYSSELNVNALELDDSALYLCASSSLWGRSYGYTFGSGTRLTVV.

Written as DNA, the CDR3 is TGTGCCAGCAGCTCAGGGACTAGCGGATCTAGCACAGATACGCAGTATTTT. Residues: CASSSGTSGSSTDTQYF. The chain joins TRBV7-2 to TRBJ2-3; 11 nucleotides match TRBD2. CDR1 and CDR2 from the germline V gene are SGHTA and FQGNSA. The CDR3 has 17 residues. V lost 4 bases and J lost 0; bases outside the gene matches: 6.

The chain has TRBV28 and TRBJ1-5, with no clear D. The V and J ends lost 2 bases and 11 bases respectively, with 10 bases between them. Looked up from germline, CDR1 is MDHEN and CDR2 is SYDVKM. This CDR3 comprises 12 residues. CDR3 sequence reads: CASSLEVQAQHF. CDR3 DNA sequence: TGTGCCAGCAGTTTAGAGGTCCAGGCCCAGCATTTT.

CDR3 nucleotides: TGCGCCAGCAGCCCCCCCGGGGGAAGGACTGAAGCTTTCTTT. Its translation: CASSPPGGRTEAFF. The V call is TRBV5-1, the J call TRBJ1-1, with D possibly matching TRBD1 (5 bases). The ends were cut back, 4 bases at V and 5 bases at J, with 15 bases in the middle. Germline CDR1 and CDR2: SGHRS and YFSETQ. CDR3 length equals 14 residues.

The gene calls are TRBV30 and TRBJ2-7, with 7 bases aligning to TRBD1. In germline, CDR1 is GTSNPN, CDR2 SVGIG (reference sequence). The ends lost 7 bases at V and 0 bases at J; junction bases unmatched: 9. The CDR3 is 14 amino acids. The CDR3 sequence is CALKQGKGSYEQYF. In nucleotides, the CDR3 is TGTGCCTTAAAACAGGGGAAAGGCTCCTACGAGCAGTACTTC.

This clone was found a few times. J is TRBJ2-7 and V is TRBV4-3, with a weak D call TRBD1 (7 bases). Looked up from germline, CDR1 is LGHNA and CDR2 is YSLEER. CDR3 size: 15 residues. V dropped 1 base and J dropped 3 bases, with 13 bases sitting between them. The CDR3 is CASSQGGRGDYEQYF. In DNA form, the CDR3 reads TGCGCCAGCAGCCAAGGGGGCAGGGGGGACTACGAGCAGTACTTC.

The chain uses TRBV11-2 and TRBJ1-2; the D gene is possibly TRBD1 (6 bases). The CDR3 extends over 15 amino acids. From germline, CDR1 is SGHAT and CDR2 FQNNGV. V was pared by 5 bases and J by 3 bases, with 16 bases between. CDR3 in amino acids: CASSNDYRVYYGYTF. DNA for the CDR3: TGTGCCAGCAGCAACGATTACAGGGTTTACTATGGCTACACCTTC.

The chain couples TRBV4-3 to TRBJ2-1, with 7 bases fitting TRBD1. Germline V gene sequence: CDR1 LGHNA, CDR2 YSLEER. The length of the CDR3 is 19 residues. With V trimmed by 0 bases and J by 0 bases, 11 bases remained unmatched. The CDR3 coding sequence is TGCGCCAGCAGCCAAGATTACGGGACAGATATATCCTCCTACAATGAGCAGTTCTTC. Translation gives CASSQDYGTDISSYNEQFF.

This chain connects TRBV5-5 to TRBJ1-6; D perhaps matches TRBD1 (6 bases). The germline V gene has CDR1 SGHKS and CDR2 YYEKEE (reference sequence). The CDR3 runs 14 residues. V lost 4 bases and J 6 bases, leaving 11 bases between the germline ends. The CDR3 reads CASSRDNTNSPLHF. The CDR3 coding sequence is TGTGCCAGCAGCAGGGACAATACTAATTCACCCCTCCACTTT.

The chain employs TRBV4-3 and TRBJ2-3, with 10 nucleotides matching TRBD1. Germline V CDR1 and CDR2: LGHNA, YSLEER. The V and J ends lost 1 base and 2 bases, in that order; junction bases with no gene match: 6. The CDR3 has 17 residues. The CDR3 nucleotides are TGCGCCAGCAGCCAAGGGCCCGGGACAGGGGACACAGATACGCAGTATTTT. Translation gives CASSQGPGTGDTDTQYF.

The V call is TRBV28, the J call TRBJ2-7, with no clear D. The CDR3 spans 14 residues. Germline values: CDR1 MDHEN, CDR2 SYDVKM. The ends were cut back, 4 bases at V and 0 bases at J, with 10 bases in the middle. The CDR3 region is CASSSRQPSYEQYF. CDR3 in DNA: TGTGCCAGCAGTTCTAGGCAGCCCTCCTACGAGCAGTACTTC.

The chain is built from TRBV4-3 and TRBJ1-2; weak D call: TRBD1 (5 bases). Germline CDR1 LGHNA, CDR2 YSLEER. The CDR3 sequence is 14 residues long. With 1 base removed from V and 8 bases from J, the gap between germline ends came to 14 bases. CDR3 bases: TGCGCCAGCAGCCAAGTCATTTCCGGGGCGGGCTACACCTTC. Translating gives CASSQVISGAGYTF.

The V and J genes are TRBV7-2 and TRBJ2-2; maybe TRBD2 (5 bases). The V end was cut by 2 bases, the J end by 7 bases, with 14 bases between. The germline CDR1 and CDR2 sequences are SGHTA and FQGNSA. This CDR3 spans 15 amino acids. CDR3 DNA sequence: TGTGCCAGCAGCTTAACCGGACTGGGTCTCGGGGAGCTGTTTTTT. Residues: CASSLTGLGLGELFF.

This clone was counted between two and nine times. A much larger clone lies a single base off, so this may be a read error. Other DNA sequences in the sample encode the same CDR3. The J gene is TRBJ1-5, the V gene TRBV28; 10 nucleotides align to TRBD1. Germline V gives CDR1 MDHEN, CDR2 SYDVKM. This CDR3 comprises 14 residues. V lost 5 bases to trimming and J lost 5 bases; unmatched junction nucleotides: 3. The CDR3 is CASSPGTGDQPQHF. The CDR3, as DNA: TGTGCCAGCAGTCCCGGGACAGGGGATCAGCCCCAGCATTTT.

The chain employs TRBV2 and TRBJ2-7; no clear D gene. V was trimmed by 1 base and J by 7 bases, leaving 8 bases between them. The CDR3 runs 12 residues. Germline V lookup: CDR1 SNHLY, CDR2 FYNNEI. CDR3 residues: CASSEGWEEQYF. The CDR3 coding sequence is TGTGCCAGCAGTGAAGGTTGGGAAGAGCAGTACTTC.

V gene TRBV11-3 combines with J gene TRBJ1-5, with 8 bases lining up with TRBD1. Germline CDR1 reads SGHNT; CDR2 reads YENEEA. The J segment lost 6 bases and the V segment lost 5 bases, leaving 15 bases of the junction unmatched. There are 17 residues in the CDR3. The CDR3 loop reads CASSPSLRQGQAQPQHF. CDR3 sequence (DNA): TGTGCCAGCAGCCCCTCCCTTCGACAGGGGCAGGCTCAGCCCCAGCATTTT. Variable domain in full (rest from reference TRBV11-3 and TRBJ1-5): EAGVVQSPRYKIIEKKQPVAFWCNPISGHNTLYWYLQNLGQGPELLIRYENEEAVDDSQLPKDRFSAERLKGVDSTLKIQPAELGDSAVYLCASSPSLRQGQAQPQHFGDGTRLSIL.

The rearrangement uses TRBV10-2 and TRBJ2-1; a possible D gene is TRBD1 (5 bases). The CDR3 is 14 residues long. V shed 7 bases and J shed 8 bases, with 18 bases lying between them. CDR1 is WSHSY and CDR2 is SAAADI in the germline V gene. The CDR3, as DNA: TGCGCCAGCACCCAACGCGGACATAAGGATGAGCAGTTCTTC. It specifies CASTQRGHKDEQFF.

This clone occurred many times. The rearrangement uses TRBV5-1 and TRBJ1-1, with 8 bases lining up with TRBD1. The germline V gene has CDR1 SGHRS and CDR2 YFSETQ. The junction had 9 bases not matched to a gene; V was cut back by 4 bases and J by 1 base. This CDR3 region has 16 residues. CDR3 protein: CASSKDRGLGNTEAFF. The DNA for the CDR3 is TGCGCCAGCAGCAAAGACAGGGGATTAGGGAACACTGAAGCTTTCTTT.

A note on this clone: Within the sample, other DNA sequences also encode this same CDR3. Written as DNA, the CDR3 is TGCGCCAGCAGCCAAGATAGGGCAGGTCTCTACGAGCAGTACTTC. Translating gives CASSQDRAGLYEQYF. The chain carries TRBV4-3 and TRBJ2-7; D gene ambiguous. Trimming took off 0 bases at V and 3 bases at J, with 12 bases between the two ends. CDR3 length: 15 amino acids. Germline CDR1 and CDR2: LGHNA and YSLEER.

The chain combines TRBV29-1 with TRBJ2-1; D ambiguous. The germline V gene has CDR1 SQVTM and CDR2 ANQGSEA. The CDR3 spans 11 residues. The CDR3 nucleotides read TGCTCTCTCCGCGTTTTCAATGAGCAGTTCTTC. It translates to CSLRVFNEQFF.

This clone was recorded once. This CDR3 reads CASSKAGHRETQYF. The CDR3 nucleotides are TGTGCCAGCAGCAAAGCAGGCCACCGAGAGACCCAGTACTTC. The rearrangement links TRBV21-1 to TRBJ2-5. TRBV21-1 is labeled a pseudogene. This CDR3 has 14 amino acids.